The 23 T cell receptor beta chains presented below share a single source sample, sequenced in a study of cytomegalovirus exposure and HLA in healthy donors. This table comes from immunoSEQ multiplex PCR, and its TCRdb copy is limited to in-frame clones, with some not included. The repertoire has more than 200,000 clones, 87% of them found once; the top ten carry approximately 12%. Sequenced sample: PBMCs. Source of these receptors: a man younger than 30 in good health and CMV-seropositive.

This clone appeared once. The rearrangement links TRBV11-2 to TRBJ2-3, with TRBD2 matching 12 bases. The CDR3 consists of 15 residues. Germline CDR1 SGHAT, CDR2 FQNNGV. After removal of 4 bases from V and 4 bases from J, the junction contained 3 bases not matched to a gene. The CDR3 DNA sequence: TGTGCCAGCAGCTCGACTAGCGGGAGCGCAGATACGCAGTATTTT. It yields the protein CASSSTSGSADTQYF.

The chain's CDR3 is CAISESRETQYF. The CDR3 nucleotides are TGTGCCATCAGTGAGTCCAGGGAGACCCAGTACTTC. This chain joins TRBV10-3 and TRBJ2-5; no reliable D call. CDR3 length: 12 amino acids. Looked up from germline, CDR1 is ENHRY and CDR2 is SYGVKD. V dropped 0 bases and J dropped 5 bases, with 4 bases sitting between them.

The CDR3 region is CASRWAGLYNEQFF. DNA for the CDR3: TGTGCCAGCCGATGGGCGGGATTATACAATGAGCAGTTCTTC. V usage is TRBV2 and J usage is TRBJ2-1, with a weak D call TRBD2 (6 bases). The germline V and J ends were trimmed by 8 bases and 4 bases, with 15 bases remaining between them. In germline, CDR1 is SNHLY, CDR2 FYNNEI. This CDR3 region has 14 residues.

This chain joins TRBV7-7 and TRBJ2-2; no firm D call. Germline V gene data show CDR1 as SSHAT and CDR2 as FNYEAQ (reference sequence). V was trimmed by 5 bases and J by 4 bases, leaving 14 bases between them. This CDR3 contains 15 residues. CDR3 residues: CASSQIIEGTGELFF. The CDR3, as DNA: TGTGCCAGCAGCCAGATAATCGAAGGCACCGGGGAGCTGTTTTTT.

This chain uses TRBV6-5 with TRBJ1-1; D is undetermined. The V gene lost 6 bases and the J gene lost 5 bases, with 16 bases spanning the gap. This CDR3 is built from 14 residues. Germline V lookup: CDR1 MNHEY, CDR2 SVGAGI. The CDR3 nucleotides read TGTGCCAGCAGGGCTAGACAAGGAGGGACTGAAGCTTTCTTT. Translated, it gives CASRARQGGTEAFF.

The rearrangement joins TRBV7-9 to TRBJ2-3; 7 nucleotides agree with TRBD1. Germline V gives CDR1 SEHNR, CDR2 FQNEAQ (reference sequence). Trimming removed 5 bases from V and 1 base from J; junction bases left unmatched: 12. This CDR3 is built from 17 residues. CDR3 residues: CASSAPGQTIRTDTQYF. CDR3 bases: TGTGCCAGCAGCGCCCCGGGACAGACAATTCGCACAGATACGCAGTATTTT.

This rearrangement joins TRBV30 to TRBJ2-5; D perhaps matches TRBD2 (5 bases). Deletions cut 5 bases from V and 3 bases from J, with 13 bases between. The CDR3 loop spans 13 amino acids. Germline V lookup: CDR1 GTSNPN, CDR2 SVGIG (reference sequence). CDR3: CAWEGTAKETQYF. DNA of the CDR3: TGTGCCTGGGAGGGCACAGCTAAAGAGACCCAGTACTTC.

This chain joins TRBV4-1 and TRBJ2-7, with TRBD1 matching over 11 bases. Trimming removed 2 bases from V and 6 bases from J; junction bases left unmatched: 3. The CDR3 has 14 residues. CDR1 and CDR2 (germline): MGHRA, YSYEKL. CDR3 in amino acids: CASSQRDRGSEQYF. DNA for the CDR3: TGCGCCAGCAGCCAAAGGGACAGGGGGTCCGAGCAGTACTTC.

The CDR3 spells CAAKDRGRSLAEAFF. DNA for the CDR3: TGTGCCGCAAAGGACAGGGGGCGGTCCCTCGCTGAAGCTTTCTTT. The chain uses TRBV30 and TRBJ1-1, with 11 bases aligning to TRBD1. Germline CDR1 and CDR2: GTSNPN and SVGIG (reference sequence). CDR3 length: 15 amino acids. The trim removed 8 bases at V and 6 bases at J, leaving 14 bases unmatched.

This chain connects TRBV9 to TRBJ2-1; the D gene is possibly TRBD2 (6 bases). Trimming took 3 bases from V and 3 from J, leaving 16 bases between them. CDR1 is SGDLS and CDR2 is YYNGEE in the germline V gene. This CDR3 contains 16 residues. The CDR3 DNA reads TGTGCCAGCAGCGGCGGCGGGACCCGGGTCTACAATGAGCAGTTCTTC. It encodes CASSGGGTRVYNEQFF.

This sequence joins TRBV27 and TRBJ1-2; maybe TRBD1 (5 bases). The CDR3 extends over 13 amino acids. Trimming cost V 4 bases and J 5 bases, with 11 bases left between them. Germline V gene sequence: CDR1 MNHEY, CDR2 SMNVEV (reference sequence). The CDR3 DNA is TGTGCCAGCAGTTGGGCGGGGGGTTATGGCTACACCTTC. It codes for CASSWAGGYGYTF.

The rearrangement joins TRBV2 to TRBJ1-1, with D unresolved. The CDR3 covers 13 residues. Germline CDR1 is SNHLY and CDR2 is FYNNEI. V lost 6 bases to trimming and J lost 0 bases, with 8 bases between them. The CDR3 here is CASRVFMNTEAFF. The DNA of the CDR3 is TGTGCCAGCAGAGTCTTTATGAACACTGAAGCTTTCTTT.

This chain joins TRBV29-1 and TRBJ2-7, with D uncertain. Trimming stripped 4 bases from V and 1 base from J, with 11 bases between. This CDR3 is built from 13 residues. Per the germline V gene, CDR1 is SQVTM and CDR2 is ANQGSEA. The CDR3 nucleotides are TGCAGCGTTGGACCGGGTAGATCCTACGAGCAGTACTTC. Encoded protein: CSVGPGRSYEQYF.

This clone is a singleton in its sample. The chain has TRBV9 and TRBJ2-7; D unclear. Trimming shortened V by 3 bases and J by 1 base, and 8 bases separated the two germline ends. The V gene's germline CDR1 is SGDLS and CDR2 YYNGEE. There are 13 residues in the CDR3. The CDR3: CASSAPDSYEQYF. The CDR3 DNA reads TGTGCCAGCAGCGCCCCCGATTCCTACGAGCAGTACTTC.

The chain employs TRBV29-1 and TRBJ2-3; 10 bases align to TRBD2. The CDR3 totals 15 residues. The germline CDR1 and CDR2 sequences are SQVTM and ANQGSEA. Trimming cost V 5 bases and J 0 bases; bases outside gene matches: 5. The CDR3 sequence: CSVQGLAASTDTQYF. The CDR3 DNA is TGCAGCGTTCAAGGACTAGCGGCTAGCACAGATACGCAGTATTTT.

About this clone itself: The same CDR3 can be traced to other DNA sequences in this sample. V usage is TRBV27 and J usage is TRBJ1-2; 8 bases are shared with TRBD1. This CDR3 spans 13 amino acids. V dropped 9 bases and J dropped 8; count of bases not matched to a gene: 11. CDR1 and CDR2 (germline): MNHEY, SMNVEV (reference sequence). CDR3 nucleotides: TGTGCCAGTAGTCTTCGGACAGGGTACGGCTACACCTTC. Encoded protein: CASSLRTGYGYTF.

This clone was counted between two and nine times. The chain recombines TRBV14 with TRBJ1-2; D gene ambiguous. V lost 1 base and J lost 6, with 12 bases in between. CDR3 length: 14 residues. Germline CDR1 is SGHDN and CDR2 is FVKESK. The CDR3 DNA reads TGTGCCAGCAGCCAAGTCCCCTCCCCGAATGGCTACACCTTC. It yields the protein CASSQVPSPNGYTF.

In its sample, this clone was seen a few times. CDR3 sequence reads: CASSLGQGYGEAFF. The DNA of the CDR3 is TGTGCCAGCAGCCTTGGACAGGGGTACGGTGAAGCTTTCTTT. The chain uses TRBV5-6 and TRBJ1-1; the match to TRBD1 covers 9 bases. This CDR3 is built from 14 residues. The germline CDR1 and CDR2 sequences are SGHDT and YYEEEE. With V trimmed by 4 bases and J by 7 bases, 8 bases remained unmatched. The whole variable domain, filled in from reference TRBV5-6 and TRBJ1-1, reads DAGVTQSPTHLIKTRGQQVTLRCSPKSGHDTVSWYQQALGQGPQFIFQYYEEEERQRGNFPDRFSGHQFPNYSSELNVNALLLGDSALYLCASSLGQGYGEAFFGQGTRLTVV.

This clone was seen a few times. CDR3 loop: CASSLVGQGYGYTF. In DNA form, the CDR3 reads TGTGCCAGCAGCTTGGTAGGGCAGGGGTATGGCTACACCTTC. The chain joins TRBV5-4 to TRBJ1-2, with D tentatively TRBD1 (6 bases). The CDR3 has 14 residues. Per the germline V gene, CDR1 is SGHNT and CDR2 is YYREEE (reference sequence). V was cut by 0 bases and J by 5 bases, with 11 bases left in between.

The chain is built from TRBV6-1 and TRBJ1-5; no definite D call. The CDR3 loop spans 14 amino acids. Germline V gives CDR1 MNHNS, CDR2 SASEGT. V was trimmed by 2 bases and J by 0 bases, leaving 5 bases between them. The chain's CDR3 is CASSETYSNQPQHF. The CDR3, as DNA: TGTGCCAGCAGTGAAACTTATAGCAATCAGCCCCAGCATTTT.

V gene TRBV28 combines with J gene TRBJ2-1, with 8 bases fitting TRBD2. The V gene end was trimmed by 5 bases and the J gene end by 7 bases; junction bases not matched to a gene: 16. Germline CDR1 reads MDHEN; CDR2 reads SYDVKM. There are 17 residues in the CDR3. CDR3 DNA: TGTGCCAGCAGTCTACCCCGGGGGAGCGGGAGATCAAATGAGCAGTTCTTC. It yields the protein CASSLPRGSGRSNEQFF.

The CDR3 reads CASSYSGRGLVEQFF. CDR3 bases: TGTGCCAGCAGTTACTCGGGCAGGGGTTTAGTTGAGCAGTTCTTC. V gene TRBV6-5 combines with J gene TRBJ2-1; perhaps TRBD1 as D (6 bases). Deletions cut 0 bases from V and 9 bases from J, with 15 bases between. The CDR3 covers 15 residues. Germline loops: CDR1 MNHEY, CDR2 SVGAGI.

The rearrangement links TRBV29-1 to TRBJ1-1; D is uncertain. V lost 5 bases to trimming and J lost 1 base, with 11 bases between them. Germline values: CDR1 SQVTM, CDR2 ANQGSEA. This CDR3 is built from 13 residues. The CDR3 is CSVRPTTNTEAFF. For the CDR3, the DNA is TGCAGCGTTCGTCCAACAACGAACACTGAAGCTTTCTTT.